The rows below give T cell receptor beta chains drawn from one sample of a study of CD8 T cells in ankylosing spondylitis. TCRdb reprocessed the 5' RACE reads via MiXCR and lists one record per CDR3 protein. The repertoire consists of hundreds of thousands of distinct CDR3 sequences, with about an eighth occurring once and the leading ten covering just over 0.5%. Sequencing was done on a sample of blood, either unsorted or a sorted T cell fraction (not recorded which). The origin of the receptors is a male donor with ankylosing spondylitis. Both conserved end residues are part of each CDR3. A D gene is named only where the DNA matches it firmly. Expanded clones get a size class; other rows say once, few or many, or leave the size out.

V: TRBV4-3
D: TRBD1
size: .
J: TRBJ1-6
DNA: TGCGCCAGCAGCCGAAGATTACCGGGGACAGGGGGAATCTCACCCCTCCACTTT
CDR3: CASSRRLPGTGGISPLHF

V: TRBV9
D: TRBD2
size: many
J: TRBJ2-5
DNA: TGTGCCAGCAGCGTCCTAGCGGGAGCACAAGAGACCCAGTACTTC
CDR3: CASSVLAGAQETQYF

V: TRBV20-1
D: .
size: .
J: TRBJ1-4
DNA: TGCAGTGCTAGAGATTTAGGGGGTAGTGAAAAACTGTTTTTT
CDR3: CSARDLGGSEKLFF

V: TRBV10-3
D: .
size: few
J: TRBJ1-4
DNA: TGTGCCATCAGTGCGGGGCAGACGAATGAAAAACTGTTTTTT
CDR3: CAISAGQTNEKLFF

V: TRBV6-6
D: .
size: many
J: TRBJ2-7
DNA: TGTGCCAGCAGTCCGGGGGTCTACGAGCAGTACTTC
CDR3: CASSPGVYEQYF

V: TRBV6-2/TRBV6-3
D: TRBD2
size: many
J: TRBJ2-1
DNA: TGTGCCAGCAGTTACAGGGGACTACTATACAATGAGCAGTTCTTC
CDR3: CASSYRGLLYNEQFF

V: TRBV28
D: TRBD1
size: .
J: TRBJ2-5
DNA: TGTGCCAGCAGTTTGTGGGACAGCCAAGAGACCCAGTACTTC
CDR3: CASSLWDSQETQYF

V: TRBV20-1
D: .
size: .
J: TRBJ2-7
DNA: TGCAGTGGGGCAGGGCCCTACGAGCAGTACTTC
CDR3: CSGAGPYEQYF

V: TRBV7-2
D: TRBD2
size: many
J: TRBJ2-1
DNA: TGTGCCAGCAGCTTCCTAGCGGGAAGTCGCAATGAGCAGTTCTTC
CDR3: CASSFLAGSRNEQFF

V: TRBV20-1
D: .
size: .
J: TRBJ1-5
DNA: TGCAGTGCCAGCGTGGGGGGCGACGGCAATCAGCCCCAGCATTTT
CDR3: CSASVGGDGNQPQHF

V: TRBV28
D: .
size: .
J: TRBJ2-7
DNA: TGTGCCAGCAGTTTCCGCTTGGACACCCACGAGCAGTACTTC
CDR3: CASSFRLDTHEQYF

V: TRBV10-3
D: TRBD1
size: few
J: TRBJ2-5
DNA: TGTGCCATCAGTGAGGAACGGACAGGGGAGACCCAGTACTTC
CDR3: CAISEERTGETQYF

V: TRBV4-2
D: TRBD1
size: many
J: TRBJ2-1
DNA: TGTGCCAGCAGCCGAGAGGGACAGGAGGCCTACAATGAGCAGTTCTTC
CDR3: CASSREGQEAYNEQFF

V: TRBV6-5
D: .
size: .
J: TRBJ1-1
DNA: TGTGCCAGCAGTTACCCAACAGGGTACACCGTGATGAACACTGAAGCTTTCTTT
CDR3: CASSYPTGYTVMNTEAFF

V: TRBV7-2
D: .
size: few
J: TRBJ2-7
DNA: TGTGCCAGCAGCCGGCCAGTGGTATCCAACGAGCAGTACTTC
CDR3: CASSRPVVSNEQYF

V: TRBV18
D: TRBD1
size: few
J: TRBJ1-2
DNA: TGTGCCAGCTCACCACGGGCGCCAACCGGACAGGAGCCTGGCTACACCTTC
CDR3: CASSPRAPTGQEPGYTF

V: TRBV7-8
D: .
size: .
J: TRBJ1-1
DNA: TGTGCCAGCAGCCGTAAAACCAGGGACCCTGAGACTTTCTTT
CDR3: CASSRKTRDPETFF

V: TRBV30
D: .
size: .
J: TRBJ2-7
DNA: TGTGCCTGGTCTCTGGACAGTACCTACGAGCAGTACTTC
CDR3: CAWSLDSTYEQYF

V: TRBV28
D: TRBD1
size: once
J: TRBJ2-5
DNA: TGTGCCAGCAGTCCCCGGGACAGAGAACACCTCAAGTACTTC
CDR3: CASSPRDREHLKYF

V: TRBV20-1
D: .
size: few
J: TRBJ2-1
DNA: TGCAGTGCTAGAGCCCCCCCTATCTCCTACAATGAGCAGTTCTTC
CDR3: CSARAPPISYNEQFF

V: TRBV21-1
D: .
size: .
J: TRBJ1-1
DNA: TGTGCCAGCAGCACTATGTTGGACCGCGTGGGAGCTTTCTTT
CDR3: CASSTMLDRVGAFF

V: TRBV24-1
D: .
size: many
J: TRBJ2-1
DNA: TGTGCCACCAGTCTCTACAATGAGCAGTTCTTC
CDR3: CATSLYNEQFF

V: TRBV20-1
D: TRBD1
size: .
J: TRBJ1-1
DNA: TGCAGTGCTAGAAGGACACGGCAGGGGGCATTGAACACTGAAGCTTTCTTT
CDR3: CSARRTRQGALNTEAFF

V: TRBV20-1
D: .
size: few
J: TRBJ1-1
DNA: TGCAGTGCTAGAGAGTTGCGGGGAATGAACACTGAAGCTTTCTTT
CDR3: CSARELRGMNTEAFF

V: TRBV6-6
D: .
size: many
J: TRBJ2-2
DNA: TGTGCCAGCAGTTATCGGGAGCTGTTTTTT
CDR3: CASSYRELFF

V: TRBV5-1
D: .
size: many
J: TRBJ2-7
DNA: TGCGCCAGCAGCTACGTCCAGCACGAGCAGTACTTC
CDR3: CASSYVQHEQYF

V: TRBV27
D: .
size: .
J: TRBJ1-2
DNA: TGTGCCAGCAATGGCTACACCTTC
CDR3: CASNGYTF